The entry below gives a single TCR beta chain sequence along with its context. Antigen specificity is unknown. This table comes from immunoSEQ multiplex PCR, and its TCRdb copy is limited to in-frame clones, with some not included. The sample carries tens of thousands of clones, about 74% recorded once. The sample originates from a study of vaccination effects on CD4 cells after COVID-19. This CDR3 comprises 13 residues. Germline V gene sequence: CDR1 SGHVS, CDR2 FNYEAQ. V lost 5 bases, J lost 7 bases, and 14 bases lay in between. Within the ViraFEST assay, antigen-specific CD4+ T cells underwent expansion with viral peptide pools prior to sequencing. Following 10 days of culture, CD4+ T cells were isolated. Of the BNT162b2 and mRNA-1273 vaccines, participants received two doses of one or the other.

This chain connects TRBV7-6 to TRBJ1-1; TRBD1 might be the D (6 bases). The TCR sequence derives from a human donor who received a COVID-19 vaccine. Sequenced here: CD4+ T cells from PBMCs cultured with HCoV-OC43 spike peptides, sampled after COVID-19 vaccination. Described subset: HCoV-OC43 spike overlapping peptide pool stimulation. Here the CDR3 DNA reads TGTGCCAGCAGCCCAGAGGGGACACTTGAAGCTTTCTTT. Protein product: CASSPEGTLEAFF.